This paragraph covers one T cell receptor beta chain sequence. Antigen specificity is unknown. This specimen comes from a study of cytomegalovirus exposure and HLA in healthy donors. As for the study in general: Within the Caucasian-associated ancestry cluster were under 85% of the approximately 400 genotyped donors.

Study-level findings and limits: The later analysis indicated that the majority of CMV-associated TCR beta chains appeared HLA-restricted.

Whereas donors were nominally healthy upon sampling, unrecorded immune exposures were probable. The PCR employed 60 Vbeta primers together with 13 Jbeta primers. Authors' data handling: Around 10 million of the about 80 million unique TCR beta chains counted in a later analysis were shared. Sequencing was performed with immunoSEQ multiplex PCR; in TCRdb, only in-frame clones are kept and a portion is missing. That table furnishes V, J and clone size, whereas the DNA furnished D and trimming. Among roughly 150,000 clones listed, around 70% were seen once. V shed 5 bases and J shed 2 bases, with 12 bases lying between them. The CDR3 loop spans 15 amino acids. In germline, CDR1 is SNHLY, CDR2 FYNNEI.

The sequence was obtained from a man in his late teens or twenties in good health and CMV-seropositive. The sample consisted of PBMCs. The chain carries TRBV2 and TRBJ1-4, with a weak D call TRBD1 (5 bases). Here the CDR3 DNA reads TGTGCCAGCAGTTCTTCAGGGTTGACTAATGAAAAACTGTTTTTT. As protein: CASSSSGLTNEKLFF.